These T cell receptor beta chains were read from a single sample in a study of early T cells in non-severe SARS-CoV-2 infection. TCRdb fed the 5' RACE reads into MiXCR, producing one record per CDR3 protein. The data hold 65,000 to 70,000 distinct CDR3 sequences, with 9% to 15% observed a single time. Sample: whole blood. These receptors were collected from an adult who was a healthcare worker with PCR-confirmed SARS-CoV-2 infection or an uninfected control (not recorded which). Both conserved end residues are part of each CDR3. The D gene is left open where the match is weak. Clone sizes are given selectively: once, few, many, or a class where the clone is expanded.

cdr3_nt cdr3_aa clone_size j_call d_call v_call
TGTGCCAGCAGCACCAGACAGGGAACGGGCTATGGCTACACCTTC CASSTRQGTGYGYTF few TRBJ1-2 TRBD1 TRBV7-9
TGTGCCAGCAGCCGTTTAGCGGGGGACTCCTACAATGAGCAGTTCTTC CASSRLAGDSYNEQFF few TRBJ2-1 TRBD2 TRBV11-2
TGCAGTGTGCCCACCTCAGAGGCCTACGAGCAGTACTTC CSVPTSEAYEQYF - TRBJ2-7 - TRBV20-1
TGTGCCAGCAGCCTGAGCTCTGGAAACACCATATATTTT CASSLSSGNTIYF - TRBJ1-3 - TRBV7-2
TGCAGTGCTGGAGGCCGGGGAATCTACGAGCAGTACTTC CSAGGRGIYEQYF - TRBJ2-7 - TRBV20-1
TGCGCCAGCAGCCACTCCAGGTCCCCGGGACGGTCCTACAATGAGCAGTTCTTC CASSHSRSPGRSYNEQFF few TRBJ2-1 - TRBV4-1
TGTGCCAGCAGCTTAACCCGCCGACAGGTCCTACAAGAGACCCAGTACTTC CASSLTRRQVLQETQYF many TRBJ2-5 - TRBV7-2
TGCAGTGCTACGGCGGGACAGCTGAACACTGAAGCTTTCTTT CSATAGQLNTEAFF many TRBJ1-1 TRBD1 TRBV20-1
TGTGCCAGCAGCCGGGTGCGGGGCCCTAATAGGGACATTCAGTACTTC CASSRVRGPNRDIQYF - TRBJ2-4 - TRBV5-5
TGTGCCGACGGGCGTACGCAGTATTTT CADGRTQYF - TRBJ2-3 - TRBV21-1
TGTGCCAGCAGCTTGCAGGGACAGAACACTGAAGCTTTCTTT CASSLQGQNTEAFF many TRBJ1-1 - TRBV5-5
TGCGCCAGCAGCTTGGATGGCAGCTCAAGGGGTACTGAAGCTTTCTTT CASSLDGSSRGTEAFF many TRBJ1-1 - TRBV5-1
TGTGCCAGCAGTTACGGGGAACAGGGATTCGGCTATGGCTACACCTTC CASSYGEQGFGYGYTF many TRBJ1-2 - TRBV6-2/TRBV6-3
TGTGCCAGCAGTGCTGCAGAGAACACTGAAGCTTTCTTT CASSAAENTEAFF once TRBJ1-1 - TRBV6-4
TGCAGTGCTTCGTTCGGAGACATTGATGGCTACACCTTC CSASFGDIDGYTF few TRBJ1-2 - TRBV20-1
TGTGCCAGCAGCCCCCGGACTAGCGGGGTAGGACAAGAGACCCAGTACTTC CASSPRTSGVGQETQYF many TRBJ2-5 TRBD2 TRBV9
TGTGCCAGCCTATCGGGGGGGAGGATCACAGATACGCAGTATTTT CASLSGGRITDTQYF few TRBJ2-3 TRBD2 TRBV6-1
TGTGCCAGCGCCCGGGGTACGTACGAGCAGTACTTC CASARGTYEQYF - TRBJ2-7 - TRBV7-9
TGTGCCAGCCGTCCTAGCGGACAGGCCAACTATGGCTACACCTTC CASRPSGQANYGYTF - TRBJ1-2 TRBD1 TRBV27
TGTGCCAGCAGCCAAGAGAGGGGATATGGCTACACCTTC CASSQERGYGYTF few TRBJ1-2 - TRBV3-1
TGCAGTGCTGCCTTGAGCTCCTACAATGAGCAGTTCTTC CSAALSSYNEQFF few TRBJ2-1 - TRBV20-1
TGTGCCAGCAGCTTAGAGGGTACCGAGCAGTACTTC CASSLEGTEQYF many TRBJ2-7 - TRBV7-6
TGCAGTGCTAACCCCGGCACCTACGAGCAGTACTTC CSANPGTYEQYF many TRBJ2-7 - TRBV20-1
TGTGCCAGCAGTTACGTCCGGACCGGGGAGCTGTTTTTT CASSYVRTGELFF few TRBJ2-2 - TRBV6-2/TRBV6-3
TGTGCCAGCAGCTTAACCGTTAGGGACAGGGCAGCTGGGGCCAACGTCCTGACTTTC CASSLTVRDRAAGANVLTF many TRBJ2-6 TRBD1 TRBV7-6
TGTGCCAGCAGCTTGTCCCATGGAGAGTCACCCCTCCACTTT CASSLSHGESPLHF few TRBJ1-6 - TRBV11-2
TGTGCCACCAGCAGCCCCACGGCGGGTCCCCGGGGGCCCAGGGGTTCTACCACAGATACGCAGTATTTT CATSSPTAGPRGPRGSTTDTQYF - TRBJ2-3 - TRBV15
TGCGCCAGCAGCTTGCTGACAGCCGCTGGTGACGAGCAGTACTTC CASSLLTAAGDEQYF - TRBJ2-7 - TRBV5-1
TGTGCCAGCAGTTACCAGGACAGGGCCGATACGCAGTATTTT CASSYQDRADTQYF many TRBJ2-3 TRBD1 TRBV6-5
TGTGCCAGCAGTTACCGAGTAGCCAAAAACATTCAGTACTTC CASSYRVAKNIQYF few TRBJ2-4 - TRBV6-2/TRBV6-3
TGTGCCAGCAGCTTAACCCCTAGCCGGCTCTACAATGAGCAGTTCTTC CASSLTPSRLYNEQFF few TRBJ2-1 - TRBV7-8
TGCAGTGCTAGAGATCCATGGGCAGCGGTGTCCTACAATGAGCAGTTCTTC CSARDPWAAVSYNEQFF many TRBJ2-1 - TRBV20-1
TGTGCCAGCAGCTTACAAGTTCCTGGGGCCAACGTCCTGACTTTC CASSLQVPGANVLTF - TRBJ2-6 - TRBV7-9
TGTGCCAGCAGCCAAGGCACATTTTACAATGAGCAGTTCTTC CASSQGTFYNEQFF many TRBJ2-1 - TRBV3-1
TGTGCCAGCAGCTTCGGGCGAACTGAAGCTTTCTTT CASSFGRTEAFF many TRBJ1-1 - TRBV7-8
TGTGCCAGCACCACTTCGAGAACGGACGCGAACACCGGGGAGCTGTTTTTT CASTTSRTDANTGELFF few TRBJ2-2 - TRBV7-8
TGTGCCAGCTCATCCAACTACGAGCAGTACTTC CASSSNYEQYF many TRBJ2-7 - TRBV18